The 16 T cell receptor beta chains in this list originate from one sample, sequenced in a study of T cell responses to AZD1222 COVID-19 vaccine. TCRdb's copy holds only in-frame clones and misses some; the assay was immunoSEQ multiplex PCR. The sample carries around 100,000 clones, roughly 86% recorded once. Material: peripheral blood, obtained on day 0 of MenACWY control vaccination. These receptors originate from an adult in good health.

The chain joins TRBV18 to TRBJ2-5; D might be TRBD1 or TRBD2, each matching 6 bases. Looked up from germline, CDR1 is KGHSH and CDR2 is LQKENI. The V gene lost 6 bases and the J gene lost 3 bases, with 17 bases spanning the gap. This CDR3 has 15 amino acids. CDR3 protein: CASSPSRGGKETQYF. Written as DNA, the CDR3 is TGTGCCAGCTCCCCCTCACGAGGGGGGAAAGAGACCCAGTACTTC.

CDR3 bases: TGCGCCAGCAGTGAGCGAAGACAGATTAATCAGCCCCAGCATTTT. Its translation is CASSERRQINQPQHF. The chain links TRBV10-1 to TRBJ1-5; D is perhaps TRBD1 (5 bases). Trimming cost V 2 bases and J 4 bases, with 12 bases left between them. Germline CDR1 reads WNHNN; CDR2 reads SYGVQD (reference sequence). This CDR3 has 15 amino acids.

This rearrangement joins TRBV4-3 to TRBJ1-2; possibly TRBD1 for D (5 bases). Trimming cost V 0 bases and J 5 bases, with 13 bases left between them. From germline, CDR1 is LGHNA and CDR2 YSLEER. The CDR3 totals 15 residues. The CDR3 bases are TGCGCCAGCAGCCAAGACCGGGGGACCGGATATGGCTACACCTTC. Protein sequence: CASSQDRGTGYGYTF.

The rearrangement links TRBV2 to TRBJ1-2, with 9 bases that match TRBD1. This CDR3 has 14 amino acids. The V gene end was trimmed by 7 bases and the J gene end by 7 bases; junction bases not matched to a gene: 10. Germline V gives CDR1 SNHLY, CDR2 FYNNEI. The CDR3 DNA reads TGTGCCAGCAAAGGGGGACAGGGTAATAGTGGCTACACCTTC. Amino acids: CASKGGQGNSGYTF.

V is TRBV28 and J is TRBJ1-6; D gene uncertain. Germline lookup yields CDR1 MDHEN and CDR2 SYDVKM. The CDR3 runs to 12 residues. Trimming removed 5 bases from V and 8 bases from J, with 7 bases in between. CDR3 protein: CASSQVYSPLHF. The CDR3 DNA is TGTGCCAGCAGTCAAGTTTATTCACCCCTCCACTTT.

The V call is TRBV7-2, the J call TRBJ2-1; 7 bases match TRBD1. CDR1 and CDR2 (germline): SGHTA, FQGNSA. V was clipped by 1 base and J by 6 bases; unmatched bases: 6. This CDR3 comprises 15 residues. This chain's CDR3 is CASSLVGDSGNEQFF. CDR3 DNA: TGTGCCAGCAGCTTAGTCGGGGACAGTGGCAATGAGCAGTTCTTC.

The V call is TRBV28, the J call TRBJ1-6, with TRBD1 matching 12 bases. CDR3 length: 17 residues. Unmatched junction bases numbered 6, after V lost 2 bases and J lost 7 bases. From germline, CDR1 is MDHEN and CDR2 SYDVKM. CDR3 sequence reads: CASSLMGQGARNSPLHF. The DNA for the CDR3 is TGTGCCAGCAGTTTAATGGGACAGGGGGCGAGAAATTCACCCCTCCACTTT.

The chain is built from TRBV10-3 and TRBJ1-1; possible D gene TRBD1, 6 bases. Germline CDR1 reads ENHRY; CDR2 reads SYGVKD. Trimming left V 6 bases short and J 1 base short, with 12 bases between. The CDR3 sequence is 14 residues long. The CDR3 bases are TGTGCCATCAGACGGGACATTTCGAACACTGAAGCTTTCTTT. It yields the protein CAIRRDISNTEAFF.

The chain combines TRBV19 with TRBJ2-7; 9 bases line up with TRBD1. Germline-derived CDR1 and CDR2 are LNHDA and SQIVND (reference sequence). J gave up 0 bases and V 9 bases, and 3 bases lay outside the gene matches. This CDR3 has 13 residues. The CDR3 loop reads CASRDRASYEQYF. The CDR3 region has the DNA TGTGCCAGCCGGGACAGGGCCTCCTACGAGCAGTACTTC.

V and J are TRBV11-2 and TRBJ2-7; no definite D call. There are 11 residues in the CDR3. Germline V gene lookup returns CDR1 SGHAT and CDR2 FQNNGV. Trimming removed 10 bases at V and 4 bases at J, with 11 bases between. The chain's CDR3 is CATQSGYEQYF. The CDR3 DNA follows: TGTGCCACCCAGTCTGGGTACGAGCAGTACTTC.

The genes are TRBV7-2 and TRBJ1-4; D may be TRBD1 (6 bases). CDR3 size: 14 residues. Deletions cut 6 bases from V and 3 bases from J, with 11 bases between. In germline, CDR1 is SGHTA, CDR2 FQGNSA. The CDR3 is CASRPRGANEKLFF. In nucleotides, the CDR3 is TGTGCCAGCAGACCTAGGGGGGCTAATGAAAAACTGTTTTTT.

The rearrangement joins TRBV5-1 to TRBJ1-3; D gene unclear. V was shortened by 1 base and J by 0 bases, with 11 bases between the two germline ends. Germline CDR1 SGHRS, CDR2 YFSETQ. The CDR3 totals 16 residues. CDR3 in amino acids: CASSLSDPTSGNTIYF. CDR3 bases: TGCGCCAGCAGCTTGTCGGACCCTACCTCTGGAAACACCATATATTTT.

This clone was recorded a few times. The genes are TRBV7-8 and TRBJ1-2; no definite D call. Trimming left V 3 bases short and J 3 bases short, with 11 bases between. The CDR3 has 14 residues. Per the germline V gene, CDR1 is SGHVS and CDR2 is FQNEAQ. The CDR3 bases are TGTGCCAGCAGCTTGGCTCAGAATTACTATGGCTACACCTTC. Protein: CASSLAQNYYGYTF.

The chain carries TRBV20-1 and TRBJ2-1; unclear D gene. Between the trimmed V and J ends, which lost 6 bases and 3 bases, there was a span of 6 bases. Germline assignment: CDR1 DFQATT and CDR2 SNEGSKA (reference sequence). The CDR3 is made up of 11 amino acids. CDR3 in DNA: TGCAGTGCCAACAGCTACAATGAGCAGTTCTTC. This codes for CSANSYNEQFF.

This chain connects TRBV3-1 (or the pseudogene TRBV3-2) to TRBJ1-1; the D gene is possibly TRBD1 (6 bases). The CDR3 has 14 amino acids. V gave up 1 base and J gave up 4 bases, with 10 bases separating them. Germline V CDR1 and CDR2: LGHDT, YNNKEL (reference sequence). For the CDR3, the DNA is TGTGCCAGCAGCCAAGGGGGGCCCAGCACTGAAGCTTTCTTT. Translating gives CASSQGGPSTEAFF.

This chain uses TRBV9 with TRBJ2-1, with 14 bases that match TRBD2. V gave up 4 bases and J gave up 1 base; unmatched junction bases: 4. The CDR3 is made up of 17 amino acids. From germline, CDR1 is SGDLS and CDR2 YYNGEE. In nucleotides, the CDR3 is TGTGCCAGCAGCCTTCGACTAGCGGGGGGGTCCTACAATGAGCAGTTCTTC. It is translated as CASSLRLAGGSYNEQFF.